This paragraph covers one T cell receptor (beta chain) sequence. The antigen remains unidentified. This sample is part of a study of cytomegalovirus exposure and HLA in healthy donors. Regarding the study as a whole: Subsequent analysis showed first-cohort TCR clusters tending to co-occur in over a hundred validation repertoires.

TCRdb's table, derived via immunoSEQ multiplex PCR, lists solely in-frame clones and lacks some. The sample includes 260,000 or so clones, around nine tenths of them seen just once. Germline values: CDR1 MDHEN, CDR2 SYDVKM. After removal of 3 bases from V and 3 bases from J, the junction contained 3 bases not matched to a gene. The CDR3 sequence is 14 residues long. This clonotype was sampled from a woman between 18 and 29 years old in good health and CMV-seronegative. V and J are TRBV28 and TRBJ2-5, with 8 bases that match TRBD2. Sequencing was performed on PBMCs. The CDR3 protein is CASSFELAEETQYF. In nucleotides, the CDR3 is TGTGCCAGCAGTTTCGAACTAGCGGAAGAGACCCAGTACTTC. Filled out from reference TRBV28 and TRBJ2-5, the complete variable domain reads DVKVTQSSRYLVKRTGEKVFLECVQDMDHENMFWYRQDPGLGLRLIYFSYDVKMKEKGDIPEGYSVSREKKERFSLILESASTNQTSMYLCASSFELAEETQYFGPGTRLLVL.